These T cell receptor beta chains were read from a single sample in a study of cytomegalovirus exposure and HLA in healthy donors. Produced via immunoSEQ multiplex PCR; TCRdb's table is partial and in-frame only. Of about 120,000 clones listed, about 91% are singletons. Sequencing input: PBMCs. All receptors derive from a man in his late teens or twenties in good health and CMV-seronegative. The CDR3 runs from the conserved cysteine through the conserved F or W. The D gene is left open where the match is weak. Clone size is given for some rows only: seen once, a few or many times, or a class if the clone is expanded.

v_gene: TRBV19
d_gene: TRBD1
len: 15
abundance: .
j_gene: TRBJ1-3
CDR3aa: CASSTTGTGADTIYF
CDR3nt: TGTGCCAGTAGTACAACCGGGACAGGGGCTGACACCATATATTTT

v_gene: TRBV29-1
d_gene: .
len: 11
abundance: .
j_gene: TRBJ1-1
CDR3aa: CSGEGGPEAFF
CDR3nt: TGCAGCGGAGAAGGGGGTCCTGAAGCTTTCTTT

v_gene: TRBV6-6
d_gene: TRBD1
len: 13
abundance: .
j_gene: TRBJ2-7
CDR3aa: CASSGGQGSEQYF
CDR3nt: TGTGCCAGCAGCGGGGGACAGGGATCCGAGCAGTACTTC

v_gene: TRBV5-4
d_gene: TRBD2
len: 15
abundance: .
j_gene: TRBJ2-7
CDR3aa: CASSLGVAGFWEQYF
CDR3nt: TGTGCCAGCAGCTTGGGAGTAGCGGGATTTTGGGAGCAGTACTTC

v_gene: TRBV30
d_gene: TRBD1
len: 17
abundance: .
j_gene: TRBJ1-5
CDR3aa: CAWTRDRTGSGNQPQHF
CDR3nt: TGTGCCTGGACCCGGGACAGGACAGGTTCGGGCAATCAGCCCCAGCATTTT

v_gene: TRBV28
d_gene: .
len: 15
abundance: .
j_gene: TRBJ2-3
CDR3aa: CASSGGLRPPDTQYF
CDR3nt: TGTGCCAGCAGTGGGGGACTCCGGCCCCCAGATACGCAGTATTTT

v_gene: TRBV5-4
d_gene: .
len: 13
abundance: .
j_gene: TRBJ2-1
CDR3aa: CASTHEGYNEQFF
CDR3nt: TGTGCCAGTACCCACGAGGGCTACAATGAGCAGTTCTTC

v_gene: TRBV7-8
d_gene: .
len: 16
abundance: .
j_gene: TRBJ2-1
CDR3aa: CASSPFGGASYNEQFF
CDR3nt: TGTGCCAGCAGCCCCTTTGGCGGGGCATCCTACAATGAGCAGTTCTTC

v_gene: TRBV5-1
d_gene: TRBD1
len: 16
abundance: once
j_gene: TRBJ2-5
CDR3aa: CASSLSTGGTWETQYF
CDR3nt: TGCGCCAGCAGCTTGTCGACAGGGGGGACGTGGGAGACCCAGTACTTC

v_gene: TRBV6-6
d_gene: TRBD2
len: 15
abundance: few
j_gene: TRBJ2-3
CDR3aa: CASRRGGPSTDTQYF
CDR3nt: TGTGCCAGCAGGCGGGGGGGCCCTAGCACAGATACGCAGTATTTT